The T cell receptor (beta chain) described here comes from a study of shared clonotypes between healthy human individuals. Repertoires were generated with immunoSEQ multiplex PCR, while TCRdb's copy carries only in-frame clones and drops some. The sample contains under 2.5 million clones, about 90% of which appear only once. CDR1 and CDR2 from the germline V gene are SNHLY and FYNNEI. The CDR3 has 12 residues. V dropped 2 bases and J dropped 7 bases, with 6 bases sitting between them. Findings and caveats of the study: Compared with clonotypes that all four donors shared, non-shared clonotypes had lower generation probabilities.

This clone was counted between two and nine times. Its antigen is currently unknown. This same CDR3 is encoded by further DNA sequences in the sample. The sample was naive CD4+ T cells from PBMCs. As for subset: CD45RA+ positively selected. The rearrangement links TRBV2 to TRBJ1-5; TRBD1 might be the D (5 bases). This TCR derives from a young man in good health. Some clones in this sample may be carry-over from other donors' samples. As DNA, the CDR3 is TGTGCCAGCAGTGAAACAGGACAGCCCCAGCATTTT. Translated, it gives CASSETGQPQHF.